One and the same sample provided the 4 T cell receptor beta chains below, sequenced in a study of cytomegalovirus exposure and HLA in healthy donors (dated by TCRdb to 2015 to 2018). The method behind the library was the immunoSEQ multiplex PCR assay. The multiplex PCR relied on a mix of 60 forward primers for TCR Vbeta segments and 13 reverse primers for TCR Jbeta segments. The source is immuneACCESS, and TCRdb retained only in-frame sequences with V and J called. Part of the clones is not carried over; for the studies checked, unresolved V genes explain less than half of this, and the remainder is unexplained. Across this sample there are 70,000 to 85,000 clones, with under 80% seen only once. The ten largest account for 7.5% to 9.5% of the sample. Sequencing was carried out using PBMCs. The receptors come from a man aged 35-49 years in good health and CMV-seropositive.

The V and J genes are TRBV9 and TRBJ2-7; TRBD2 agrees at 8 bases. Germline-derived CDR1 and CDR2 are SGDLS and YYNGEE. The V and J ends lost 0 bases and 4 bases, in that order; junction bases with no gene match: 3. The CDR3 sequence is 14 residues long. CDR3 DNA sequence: TGTGCCAGCAGCGTAGGAGCGGGAGAGTACGAGCAGTACTTC. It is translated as CASSVGAGEYEQYF.

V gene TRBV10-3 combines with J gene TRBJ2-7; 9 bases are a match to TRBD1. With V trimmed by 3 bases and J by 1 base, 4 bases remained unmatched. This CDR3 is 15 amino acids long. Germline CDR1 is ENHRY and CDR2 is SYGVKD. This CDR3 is CAISDGTGTSYEQYF. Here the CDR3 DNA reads TGTGCCATCAGTGACGGGACAGGGACTTCCTACGAGCAGTACTTC.

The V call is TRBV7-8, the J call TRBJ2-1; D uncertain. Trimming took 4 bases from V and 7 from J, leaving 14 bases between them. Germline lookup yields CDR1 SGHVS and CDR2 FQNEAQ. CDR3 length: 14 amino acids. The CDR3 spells CASSSLGVWNEQFF. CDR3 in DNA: TGTGCCAGCAGCTCCTTAGGAGTGTGGAATGAGCAGTTCTTC.

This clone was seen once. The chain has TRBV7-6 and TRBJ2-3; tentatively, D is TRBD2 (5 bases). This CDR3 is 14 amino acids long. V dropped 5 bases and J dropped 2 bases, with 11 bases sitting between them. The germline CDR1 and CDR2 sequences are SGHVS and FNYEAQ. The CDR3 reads CASSIGLATDTQYF. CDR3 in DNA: TGTGCCAGCAGCATTGGGCTAGCCACAGATACGCAGTATTTT.